A single sample gave rise to the 6 T cell receptor beta chains below, sequenced in a study of T cells in women clearing cervical HPV infection (dated by TCRdb to between 2018 and 2020). Preparation of the library involved the immunoSEQ multiplex PCR assay. The source is immuneACCESS, and TCRdb retained only in-frame sequences with V and J called. Part of the clones is not carried over; for the studies checked, unresolved V genes explain less than half of this, and the remainder is unexplained. This sample's table lists roughly 31,000 clones. The ten top clones hold around 6.8% of the sample. Sequenced: blood buffy coat. The receptors originated from a woman between 18 and 70 years old with a cervical HPV16 infection that either progressed to CIN3+ or cleared (not recorded which).

Of note for this clone: The sequenced fragment ends 3 residues before the CDR3 boundary, so the rest is inferred from the germline J gene. This chain joins TRBV5-1 and TRBJ2-5, with no clear D. The CDR3 covers 16 residues. Trimming left V 1 base short and J 2 bases short, with 15 bases between. Germline values: CDR1 SGHRS, CDR2 YFSETQ. Partial CDR3 DNA: TGCGCCAGCAGCTTGAGGTCGCGGCAGACGCAAGAGACC. This codes for CASSLRSRQTQET. The whole CDR3 reads CASSLRSRQTQETQYF.

A remark on this clone: Sequencing ends 3 residues short of the CDR3 end; the germline J gene provides the rest. The gene calls are TRBV11-1 and TRBJ1-1, with 8 bases matching TRBD1. V shed 5 bases and J 0 bases; nucleotides not matched to a gene: 2. This CDR3 comprises 14 residues. Germline loops: CDR1 SGHAT, CDR2 FQDESV (reference sequence). The sequenced part of the CDR3 DNA is TGTGCCAGCAGCGACAGGGGAATGAACACTGAA. Protein: CASSDRGMNTE. In full, the CDR3 reads CASSDRGMNTEAFF.

The sequenced CDR3 bases are TGCGCCAGCAGCTTAGCTTCCTATTTTTACAATGAG. Translation: CASSLASYFYNE. The whole CDR3 sequence reads CASSLASYFYNEQFF. The J gene is TRBJ2-1, the V gene TRBV5-1; D is unresolved. The read is 3 residues too short to cover the CDR3 end, so that end is filled in from the germline J gene. The V gene lost 2 bases and the J gene lost 4 bases, with 13 bases spanning the gap. The germline CDR1 and CDR2 sequences are SGHRS and YFSETQ. The CDR3 covers 15 residues. Using reference TRBV5-1 and TRBJ2-1 for the parts outside the CDR3, the full variable domain is KAGVTQTPRYLIKTRGQQVTLSCSPISGHRSVSWYQQTPGQGLQFLFEYFSETQRNKGNFPGRFSGRQFSNSRSEMNVSTLELGDSALYLCASSLASYFYNEQFFGPGTRLTVL.

A word on this clone: The CDR3 is cut off 3 residues early in the read; its end comes from the germline J gene. This rearrangement joins TRBV7-2 to TRBJ1-5; 10 bases agree with TRBD1. Germline V lookup: CDR1 SGHTA, CDR2 FQGNSA. With 5 bases clipped from V and 7 bases from J, the junction kept 5 bases outside the gene matches. The CDR3 runs to 14 residues. This CDR3 reads CASSEGQGYQPQHF. The sequenced part of the CDR3 DNA is TGTGCCAGCAGCGAGGGACAGGGGTACCAGCCC.

With respect to this clone: The read gets to within 3 residues of the CDR3 end, and the germline J gene fills in the rest. V usage is TRBV2 and J usage is TRBJ1-6; 7 bases match TRBD1. V shed 3 bases and J 9 bases; nucleotides not matched to a gene: 11. Germline V gene lookup returns CDR1 SNHLY and CDR2 FYNNEI. CDR3 length: 16 amino acids. CDR3 DNA, as far as it was read: TGTGCCAGCAGTGAGGTTCCACCGGGACAGAGTTCACCC. Amino acid sequence: CASSEVPPGQSSP. In full, the CDR3 is CASSEVPPGQSSPLHF.

Note on this clone: The CDR3 extends 3 residues past the end of the read, so its final part is completed from the germline J gene. This rearrangement joins TRBV19 to TRBJ2-3, with a possible D match to TRBD2 (6 bases). The germline V and J ends were trimmed by 7 bases and 1 base, with 15 bases remaining between them. CDR1 is LNHDA, CDR2 SQIVND, per germline (reference sequence). The CDR3 contains 15 residues. The part of the CDR3 DNA that was read is TGTGCCAGTAAATCTGGCGGGGACGGCACAGATACG. Protein sequence: CASKSGGDGTDT. The CDR3 reads in full as CASKSGGDGTDTQYF.